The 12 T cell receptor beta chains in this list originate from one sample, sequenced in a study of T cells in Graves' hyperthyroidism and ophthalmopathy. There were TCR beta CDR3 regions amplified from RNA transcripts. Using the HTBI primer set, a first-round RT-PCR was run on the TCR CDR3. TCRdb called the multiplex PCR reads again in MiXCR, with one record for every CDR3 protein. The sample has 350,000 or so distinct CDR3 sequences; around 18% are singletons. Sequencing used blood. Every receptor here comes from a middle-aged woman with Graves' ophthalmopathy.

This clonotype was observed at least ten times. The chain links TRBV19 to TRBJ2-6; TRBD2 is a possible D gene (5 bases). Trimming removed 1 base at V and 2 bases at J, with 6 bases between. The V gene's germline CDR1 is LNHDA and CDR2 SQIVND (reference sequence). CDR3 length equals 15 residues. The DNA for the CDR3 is TGTGCCAGTAGTATAGGAGGGACTGGGGCCAACGTCCTGACTTTC. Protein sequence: CASSIGGTGANVLTF. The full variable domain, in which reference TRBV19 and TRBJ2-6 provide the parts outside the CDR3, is DGGITQSPKYLFRKEGQNVTLSCEQNLNHDAMYWYRQDPGQGLRLIYYSQIVNDFQKGDIAEGYSVSREKKESFPLTVTSAQKNPTAFYLCASSIGGTGANVLTFGAGSRLTVL.

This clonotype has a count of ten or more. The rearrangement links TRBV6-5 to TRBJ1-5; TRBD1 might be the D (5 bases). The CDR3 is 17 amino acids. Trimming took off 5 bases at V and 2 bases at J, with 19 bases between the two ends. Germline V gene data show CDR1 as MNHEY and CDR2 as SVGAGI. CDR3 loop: CASSLGTRDWGNQPQHF. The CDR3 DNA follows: TGTGCCAGCAGTCTCGGGACCAGGGATTGGGGCAATCAGCCCCAGCATTTT.

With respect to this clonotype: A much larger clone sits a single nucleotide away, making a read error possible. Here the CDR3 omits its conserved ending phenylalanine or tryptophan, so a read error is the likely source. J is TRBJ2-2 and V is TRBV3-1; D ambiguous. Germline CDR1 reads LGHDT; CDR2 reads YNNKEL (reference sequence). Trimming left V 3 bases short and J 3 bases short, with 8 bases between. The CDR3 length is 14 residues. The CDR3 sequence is CASSQGPYTGELFL. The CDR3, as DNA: TGTGCCAGCAGCCAGGGTCCCTACACCGGGGAGCTGTTTCTT.

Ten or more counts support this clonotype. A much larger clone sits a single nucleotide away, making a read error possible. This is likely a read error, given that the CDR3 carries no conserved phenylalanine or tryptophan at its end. The DNA for the CDR3 is TGTGCCAGCAGTTTGACCGGGACAGGGGGCAGCAATCAGCCCCAGCATCTT. Amino acids: CASSLTGTGGSNQPQHL. The chain combines TRBV6-2 or TRBV6-3 with TRBJ1-5; 12 bases agree with TRBD1. The length of the CDR3 is 17 residues. Germline V gene sequence: CDR1 MNHEY, CDR2 SVGEGT. Unmatched junction bases numbered 5, after V lost 4 bases and J lost 1 base.

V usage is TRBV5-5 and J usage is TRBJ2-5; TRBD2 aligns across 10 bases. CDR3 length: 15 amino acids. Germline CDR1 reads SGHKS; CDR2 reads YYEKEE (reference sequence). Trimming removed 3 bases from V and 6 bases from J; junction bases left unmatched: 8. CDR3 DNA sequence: TGTGCCAGCAGCTCCCTAGCGGGAGTTGTGAAGACCCAGTACTTC. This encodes CASSSLAGVVKTQYF. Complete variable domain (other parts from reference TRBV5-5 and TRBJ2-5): DAGVTQSPTHLIKTRGQQVTLRCSPISGHKSVSWYQQVLGQGPQFIFQYYEKEERGRGNFPDRFSARQFPNYSSELNVNALLLGDSALYLCASSSLAGVVKTQYFGPGTRLLVL.

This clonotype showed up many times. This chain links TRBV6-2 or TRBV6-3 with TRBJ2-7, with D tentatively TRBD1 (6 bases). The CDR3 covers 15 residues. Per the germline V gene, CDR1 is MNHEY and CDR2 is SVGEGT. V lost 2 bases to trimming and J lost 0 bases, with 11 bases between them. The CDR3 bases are TGTGCCAGCAGTTACGACCAGGGGACCTCCTACGAGCAGTACTTC. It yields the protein CASSYDQGTSYEQYF.

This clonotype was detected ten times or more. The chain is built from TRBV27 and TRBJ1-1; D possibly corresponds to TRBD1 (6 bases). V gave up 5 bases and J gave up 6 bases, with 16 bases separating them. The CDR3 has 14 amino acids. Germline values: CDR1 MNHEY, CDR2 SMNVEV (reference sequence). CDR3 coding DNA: TGTGCCAGCAGTCAACAGGGAGGAAGGCCTGAAGCTTTCTTT. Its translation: CASSQQGGRPEAFF.

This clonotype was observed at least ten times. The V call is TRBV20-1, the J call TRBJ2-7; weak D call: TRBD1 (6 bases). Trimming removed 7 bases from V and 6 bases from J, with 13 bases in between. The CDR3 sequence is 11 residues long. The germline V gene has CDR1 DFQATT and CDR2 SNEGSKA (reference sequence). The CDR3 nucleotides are TGCAGTGGGCCACAGGGAACCGAGCAGTACTTC. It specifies CSGPQGTEQYF.

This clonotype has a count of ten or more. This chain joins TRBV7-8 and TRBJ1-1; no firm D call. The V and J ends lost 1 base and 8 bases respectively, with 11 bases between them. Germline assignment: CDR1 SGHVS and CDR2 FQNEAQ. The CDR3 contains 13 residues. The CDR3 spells CASSLGGSSEAFF. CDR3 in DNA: TGTGCCAGCAGCTTAGGAGGGTCGTCCGAAGCTTTCTTT.

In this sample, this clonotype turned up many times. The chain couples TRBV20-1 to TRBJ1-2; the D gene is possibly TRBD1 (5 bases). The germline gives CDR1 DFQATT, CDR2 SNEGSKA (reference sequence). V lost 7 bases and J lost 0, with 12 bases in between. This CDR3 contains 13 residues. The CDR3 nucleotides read TGCAGTGTTACGACAGCCTCTAACTATGGCTACACCTTC. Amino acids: CSVTTASNYGYTF.

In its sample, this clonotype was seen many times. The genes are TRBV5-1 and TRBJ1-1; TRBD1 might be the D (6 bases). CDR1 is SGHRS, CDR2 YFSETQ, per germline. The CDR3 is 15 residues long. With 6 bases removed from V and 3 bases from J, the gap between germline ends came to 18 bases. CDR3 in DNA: TGCGCCAGCAAGTCGGGGGGCCTATGGTACACTGAAGCTTTCTTT. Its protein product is CASKSGGLWYTEAFF.

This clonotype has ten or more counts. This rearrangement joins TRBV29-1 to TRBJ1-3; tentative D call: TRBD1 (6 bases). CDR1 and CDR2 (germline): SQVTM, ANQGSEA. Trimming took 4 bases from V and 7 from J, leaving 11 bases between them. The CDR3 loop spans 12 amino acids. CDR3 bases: TGCAGCGTTGGACAGGACCGCAACACCATATATTTT. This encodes CSVGQDRNTIYF.